Following are 25 T cell receptor beta chains from one sample sequenced in a study of T cell responses to AZD1222 COVID-19 vaccine. Profiling relied on immunoSEQ multiplex PCR, and the TCRdb table lists in-frame clones only, not all of them. Here the sample spans around 180,000 clones, roughly nine tenths being singletons. Source: peripheral blood, taken on day 0 of AZD1222 vaccination. The origin of the receptors is an adult in good health.

This clone appeared a few times. The V and J genes are TRBV19 and TRBJ1-6; no definite D call. V shed 7 bases and J shed 8 bases, with 15 bases lying between them. Germline values: CDR1 LNHDA, CDR2 SQIVND (reference sequence). The CDR3 contains 14 residues. In DNA form, the CDR3 reads TGTGCCAGTAACAATCCTCCCTGGGATTCACCCCTCCACTTT. Translating gives CASNNPPWDSPLHF.

The V call is TRBV3-1 (or the pseudogene TRBV3-2), the J call TRBJ2-3; perhaps TRBD2 as D (6 bases). Germline V lookup: CDR1 LGHDT, CDR2 YNNKEL (reference sequence). The V and J ends lost 4 bases and 2 bases respectively, with 16 bases between them. This CDR3 is built from 16 residues. CDR3 DNA: TGTGCCAGCAGCCTTTTGACTAGTGGGTCCACAGATACGCAGTATTTT. Encoded protein: CASSLLTSGSTDTQYF.

V usage is TRBV3-1 (or the pseudogene TRBV3-2) and J usage is TRBJ2-7; 9 bases are shared with TRBD2. The J segment lost 0 bases and the V segment lost 4 bases, leaving 10 bases of the junction unmatched. Per germline, CDR1 LGHDT and CDR2 YNNKEL (reference sequence). The CDR3 sequence is 17 residues long. The CDR3 protein is CASSPRLGSGSSYEQYF. The CDR3 DNA follows: TGTGCCAGCAGCCCCCGCCTTGGTAGCGGGAGCTCCTACGAGCAGTACTTC.

This clone was recorded once. V usage is TRBV19 and J usage is TRBJ1-5, with unresolved D. The CDR3 is 13 amino acids. From germline, CDR1 is LNHDA and CDR2 SQIVND (reference sequence). Trimming pared 4 bases from V and 7 bases from J, leaving 11 bases between. The CDR3 region is CASSTISGQPQHF. CDR3 nucleotides: TGTGCCAGTAGTACCATATCGGGGCAGCCCCAGCATTTT.

The V and J genes are TRBV21-1 and TRBJ2-2; no check of the table's D call, TRBD2, against the DNA was made. TRBV21-1 has pseudogene status. The CDR3 length is 12 residues. The CDR3 coding sequence is TGTGCCAGCAGCAAAGTAACCGGGGAGCTGTTTTTT. Translation gives CASSKVTGELFF.

This chain connects TRBV2 to TRBJ1-6; D gene unclear. Germline V gene sequence: CDR1 SNHLY, CDR2 FYNNEI. The CDR3 runs to 14 residues. V was clipped by 4 bases and J by 5 bases, with 9 bases between them. Here the CDR3 DNA reads TGTGCCAGCAGTGCCCGACTAGATAATTCACCCCTCCACTTT. Its protein product is CASSARLDNSPLHF.

The V and J genes are TRBV12-5 and TRBJ2-1; TRBD2 agrees at 7 bases. Trimming removed 8 bases from V and 0 bases from J; junction bases left unmatched: 7. Germline CDR1 is LGHNT and CDR2 is FRNRAP. The CDR3 extends over 15 amino acids. DNA of the CDR3: TGTGCTAGTCGGAACGGGAGGCGCTCCTACAATGAGCAGTTCTTC. Protein product: CASRNGRRSYNEQFF.

The chain recombines TRBV7-9 with TRBJ1-3, with a tentative D call TRBD1 (6 bases). Trimming left V 1 base short and J 3 bases short, with 13 bases between. This CDR3 region has 16 residues. CDR1 SEHNR and CDR2 FQNEAQ come from the germline V gene (reference sequence). CDR3 sequence reads: CASSLETGGNGNTIYF. In nucleotides, the CDR3 is TGTGCCAGCAGCTTAGAGACAGGAGGGAATGGAAACACCATATATTTT.

A single count supports this clone. The J gene is TRBJ1-2, the V gene TRBV12-3 or TRBV12-4, with D tentatively TRBD1 (5 bases). V was trimmed by 5 bases and J by 6 bases, leaving 10 bases between them. The CDR3 consists of 12 residues. CDR3 loop: CASSLGVNGYTF. The CDR3 coding sequence is TGTGCCAGCAGTCTGGGGGTTAATGGCTACACCTTC.

The chain links TRBV5-1 to TRBJ2-3; D gene unclear. This CDR3 has 15 residues. V was clipped by 4 bases and J by 0 bases, with 12 bases between them. The germline V gene encodes CDR1 SGHRS and CDR2 YFSETQ. CDR3 sequence reads: CASSPLEPSTDTQYF. In DNA form, the CDR3 reads TGCGCCAGCAGCCCCTTGGAACCTAGCACAGATACGCAGTATTTT.

The chain combines TRBV5-1 with TRBJ1-2; TRBD1 matches at 8 bases. Per the germline V gene, CDR1 is SGHRS and CDR2 is YFSETQ. V lost 5 bases to trimming and J lost 4 bases; unmatched junction nucleotides: 10. This CDR3 is built from 15 residues. The CDR3 DNA reads TGCGCCAGCAGGACCTCAGGGGGCGGAAGCTATGGCTACACCTTC. Translated: CASRTSGGGSYGYTF.

V gene TRBV6-6 combines with J gene TRBJ1-3; D gene ambiguous. The germline CDR1 and CDR2 sequences are MNHNY and SVGAGI (reference sequence). The CDR3 has 15 amino acids. Trimming left V 0 bases short and J 0 bases short, with 6 bases between. CDR3 residues: CASSYSGSSGNTIYF. The CDR3 DNA sequence: TGTGCCAGCAGTTACTCAGGGAGCTCTGGAAACACCATATATTTT.

This rearrangement joins TRBV27 to TRBJ1-2; 11 bases align to TRBD1. V shed 3 bases and J 0 bases; nucleotides not matched to a gene: 9. CDR1 is MNHEY and CDR2 is SMNVEV in the germline V gene (reference sequence). CDR3 size: 18 residues. The CDR3 DNA is TGTGCCAGCAGTTTCGCGGACAGGGGGCCCTCTTCTAACTATGGCTACACCTTC. It translates to CASSFADRGPSSNYGYTF.

This chain's CDR3 is CASSYSLKSGNTIYF. The CDR3, as DNA: TGTGCCAGCAGTTACTCGCTTAAATCTGGAAACACCATATATTTT. The genes are TRBV6-5 and TRBJ1-3; no clear D. V lost 0 bases and J 1 base, leaving 7 bases between the germline ends. The CDR3 totals 15 residues. The germline CDR1 and CDR2 sequences are MNHEY and SVGAGI.

This clone was counted once. V is TRBV30 and J is TRBJ1-1; the D gene is possibly TRBD1 (6 bases). The CDR3 sequence is 13 residues long. Germline V lookup: CDR1 GTSNPN, CDR2 SVGIG (reference sequence). V was pared by 5 bases and J by 5 bases, with 15 bases between. Written as DNA, the CDR3 is TGTGCCTGGCGCCGACGAGGGGGAACTGAAGCTTTCTTT. It encodes CAWRRRGGTEAFF.

The rearrangement links TRBV27 to TRBJ2-1; 7 nucleotides match TRBD1. CDR3 length equals 16 residues. After removal of 4 bases from V and 5 bases from J, the junction contained 11 bases not matched to a gene. The germline V gene encodes CDR1 MNHEY and CDR2 SMNVEV (reference sequence). Here the CDR3 DNA reads TGTGCCAGCAGTTCCTCCCCCCGGGACAGAAACAATGAGCAGTTCTTC. It yields the protein CASSSSPRDRNNEQFF.

This chain links TRBV4-2 with TRBJ2-7; 7 nucleotides agree with TRBD1. Losses at the gene ends were 2 bases for V and 3 bases for J; bases not matched to a gene: 7. This CDR3 has 15 amino acids. The V gene's germline CDR1 is LGHNA and CDR2 YNFKEQ. CDR3 DNA sequence: TGTGCCAGCAGCCAACGAGGGGGCTTTAGCTACGAGCAGTACTTC. Its translation: CASSQRGGFSYEQYF.

This chain links TRBV7-9 with TRBJ2-7; no firm D call. The germline CDR1 and CDR2 sequences are SEHNR and FQNEAQ (reference sequence). Trimming took off 6 bases at V and 4 bases at J, with 13 bases between the two ends. There are 13 residues in the CDR3. In DNA, the CDR3 is TGTGCCAGCAGTTACGGGTCAAAATACGAGCAGTACTTC. It specifies CASSYGSKYEQYF.

The genes are TRBV28 and TRBJ2-7, with a weak D call TRBD1 (7 bases). The CDR3 has 13 amino acids. V lost 9 bases, J lost 1 base, and 13 bases lay in between. Germline loops: CDR1 MDHEN, CDR2 SYDVKM. The CDR3 coding sequence is TGTGCCAGTAATTCAGGGGGGTCCTACGAGCAGTACTTC. Protein product: CASNSGGSYEQYF.

The chain is built from TRBV28 and TRBJ2-5; D possibly corresponds to TRBD1 (5 bases). In germline, CDR1 is MDHEN, CDR2 SYDVKM. The length of the CDR3 is 15 residues. V lost 8 bases, J lost 1 base, and 17 bases lay in between. For the CDR3, the DNA is TGTGCCAGCGCCTCAGGGTGGGGAACCCAAGAGACCCAGTACTTC. As protein: CASASGWGTQETQYF. Using reference TRBV28 and TRBJ2-5 for the parts outside the CDR3, the full variable domain is DVKVTQSSRYLVKRTGEKVFLECVQDMDHENMFWYRQDPGLGLRLIYFSYDVKMKEKGDIPEGYSVSREKKERFSLILESASTNQTSMYLCASASGWGTQETQYFGPGTRLLVL.

The genes are TRBV28 and TRBJ2-7, with 13 positions matching TRBD2. J gave up 0 bases and V 4 bases, and 6 bases lay outside the gene matches. Germline values: CDR1 MDHEN, CDR2 SYDVKM. This CDR3 contains 17 residues. The CDR3 coding sequence is TGTGCCAGCAGTTCAAGACTAGCGGGAGGTGGCTCCTACGAGCAGTACTTC. Translated: CASSSRLAGGGSYEQYF.

The chain recombines TRBV18 with TRBJ2-5, with a possible D match to TRBD2 (7 bases). The V and J ends lost 6 bases and 5 bases respectively, with 13 bases between them. Looked up from germline, CDR1 is KGHSH and CDR2 is LQKENI. The CDR3 spans 13 residues. CDR3 DNA: TGTGCCAGCTCCCAGAGGGGGGGCGAGACCCAGTACTTC. Residues: CASSQRGGETQYF. The whole variable domain, remainder taken from reference TRBV18 and TRBJ2-5, is NAGVMQNPRHLVRRRGQEARLRCSPMKGHSHVYWYRQLPEEGLKFMVYLQKENIIDESGMPKERFSAEFPKEGPSILRIQQVVRGDSAAYFCASSQRGGETQYFGPGTRLLVL.

The chain employs TRBV5-3 and TRBJ1-5, with 9 bases identical to TRBD1. TRBV5-3 is an open reading frame, and its role is uncertain. The CDR3 totals 17 residues. J gave up 5 bases and V 4 bases, and 13 bases lay outside the gene matches. The CDR3 region is CARSVRDRVEMDQPQHF. Written as DNA, the CDR3 is TGTGCCAGAAGCGTCCGGGACAGGGTTGAGATGGATCAGCCCCAGCATTTT.

The chain recombines TRBV2 with TRBJ2-7; 11 bases are shared with TRBD2. The CDR3 consists of 13 residues. Per the germline V gene, CDR1 is SNHLY and CDR2 is FYNNEI. Trimming took 8 bases from V and 9 from J; bases not matched to a gene: 9. The CDR3 sequence is CASSSGRTKRQYF. The CDR3, as DNA: TGTGCCAGCTCTAGCGGGAGGACAAAAAGGCAGTACTTC.

The chain links TRBV6-5 to TRBJ1-5, with D maybe TRBD1 (5 bases). Trimming stripped 8 bases from V and 5 bases from J, with 10 bases between. The CDR3 runs 12 residues. Germline lookup yields CDR1 MNHEY and CDR2 SVGAGI. The CDR3 DNA follows: TGTGCCAGCGGGACCGGGCATCAGCCCCAGCATTTT. Its translation: CASGTGHQPQHF.